Listed below are T cell receptor beta chains from one sample, sequenced in a study of preoperative IRX-2 immunotherapy in early breast cancer. Generated by immunoSEQ multiplex PCR, the TCRdb table keeps only in-frame clones and is missing some. The sample consists of 23,000 or so clones, roughly nine tenths of them appearing once. The specimen comprised tumor tissue, sampled after IRX-2 immunotherapy. These receptors came from a human donor with breast cancer. CDR3s include the opening cysteine and the closing phenylalanine or tryptophan. The D gene is left open where the match is weak. Clone size is not always given. Where it is, it says once, few, many or a class for expanded clones.

J | D | size | V | CDR3 | DNA
TRBJ2-5 | TRBD2 | NA | TRBV7-6 | CASSRGLAGGLETQYF | TGTGCCAGCAGCCGGGGACTAGCGGGGGGGTTGGAGACCCAGTACTTC
TRBJ2-2 | NA | NA | TRBV7-6 | CASSKDLWEAGELFF | TGTGCCAGCAGCAAGGACCTTTGGGAGGCCGGGGAGCTGTTTTTT
TRBJ2-1 | NA | NA | TRBV10-2 | CASSEWGGATYNEQFF | TGCGCCAGCAGTGAGTGGGGGGGGGCCACCTACAATGAGCAGTTCTTC
TRBJ1-4 | TRBD1 | NA | TRBV10-3 | CAISETGQTYEKLFF | TGTGCCATCAGTGAGACGGGACAGACTTATGAAAAACTGTTTTTT
TRBJ2-2 | TRBD1 | once | TRBV7-2 | CASSLPGQGAGTGELFF | TGTGCCAGCAGCTTACCGGGACAGGGGGCCGGCACCGGGGAGCTGTTTTTT
TRBJ2-7 | TRBD2 | NA | TRBV4-1 | CASSLGLLSYEQYF | TGCGCCAGCAGCCTGGGACTACTATCCTACGAGCAGTACTTC
TRBJ1-2 | NA | NA | TRBV7-2 | CASSKDGPYGYTF | TGTGCCAGCAGCAAGGACGGTCCCTATGGCTACACCTTC
TRBJ1-2 | NA | NA | TRBV5-8 | CASSLVRTYGYTF | TGTGCCAGCAGCTTGGTTCGGACTTATGGCTACACCTTC
TRBJ1-6 | NA | NA | TRBV9 | CASSVGSSYNSPLHF | TGTGCCAGCAGCGTCGGGAGCTCCTATAATTCACCCCTCCACTTT
TRBJ2-5 | TRBD2 | NA | TRBV11-2 | CASSLLPAGGKETQYF | TGTGCCAGCAGCTTACTTCCAGCGGGGGGAAAAGAGACCCAGTACTTC
TRBJ2-3 | TRBD1 | once | TRBV10-3 | CAIRGTGARTDTQYF | TGTGCCATCAGGGGGACAGGGGCGCGCACAGATACGCAGTATTTT
TRBJ2-2 | TRBD2 | NA | TRBV14 | CASSQDLAGGPGELFF | TGTGCCAGCAGCCAAGATCTAGCGGGAGGTCCTGGGGAGCTGTTTTTT